This T cell receptor beta chain originates from a study of OX40 agonist ivuxolimab in advanced cancers. Regarding the complete study: Ivuxolimab, which targeted the costimulatory receptor OX40 (CD134), was an agonistic, fully human IgG2 monoclonal antibody. Of the approximately 50 dose-escalation patients, hepatocellular carcinoma was present in around 20, melanoma in around 15, renal cell carcinoma in 9 and head and neck cancer in 9. Prior anti-PD-1, anti-PD-L1 or anti-CTLA-4 therapy was permitted, and checkpoint inhibitors had been received by less than 45% of dose-escalation patients. The paper describes the monotherapy dose-escalation part (N of about 52 patients) of the phase I trial of ivuxolimab. In the dose-escalation cohort, over 65% of patients were male, and the mean age was roughly 60 years, with a range of roughly 20 to 79. Intravenous ivuxolimab was administered to patients every 2 weeks at six dose levels: 0.01, 0.1, 0.3, 1.5, 3 and 10 mg/kg. Partial responses occurred in three dose-escalation patients, of whom one had hepatocellular carcinoma and two had cutaneous melanoma. Peripheral TCRbeta sequencing was intended to test whether TCR sequence diversity was altered and clonal T-cell expansion was caused by ivuxolimab. Overall study outcomes, separate from this receptor: The antigen specificity of the peripheral T cells that underwent clonal expansion was not determined. In partial responders in the 0.1-3.0 mg/kg groups, normalized peripheral clonal expansion was found to be among the lowest, especially among CD8+ T cells. Clonal expansion of both CD4+ and CD8+ blood T cells was observed from baseline to week 6 at doses 0.1 to 3.0 mg/kg. Low levels of normalized T-cell clonal expansion were also shown by some nonresponding patients. After ivuxolimab, more expanded clones were found on average in CD8+ T cells than in CD4+ T cells.

CDR1 and CDR2, looked up from the germline V gene, are SGHVS and FQNEAQ. V loses 1 base at its end and J loses 9 bases; junction bases beyond the gene matches: 21. The CDR3, from cysteine to phenylalanine, totals 19 residues. CDR3 DNA is the only sequence kept; it has 57 bases, read in frame from the first base. Genomic DNA was isolated from the sorted cells so that the TCRbeta CDR3 region could be sequenced. TCRbeta CDR3 regions were sequenced using the immunoSEQ Assay. The table comes from immuneACCESS by way of TCRdb, which keeps in-frame sequences with V and J called. Part of the clones is missing from these tables; in studies checked, under half for an unresolved V gene and the rest for unknown reasons. This sample holds roughly 100,000 clones; 87% were observed only once. Around 0.3% of the sample is taken by the ten largest. Patients with autoimmune disease history or receiving systemic immunosuppression were excluded from the trial. In every dose cohort, peripheral blood was drawn for TCR sequencing at baseline, cycle 4 day 1, and cycle 7 day 1. Samples came from an open-label, multicenter, first-in-human phase I dose-escalation trial of ivuxolimab. Adults with locally advanced or metastatic head and neck squamous cell, hepatocellular, melanoma or renal cell carcinoma were enrolled in the trial. CD4+ and CD8+ T cells were sorted separately from peripheral blood before TCR sequencing.

Comment on this clone: Its antigen is currently not known. Nothing much larger sits one base from this clone, and base qualities are not available.

This TCR was sampled from an adult with an advanced solid tumor such as melanoma, head and neck, liver or kidney cancer. The specimen comprised CD4+ or CD8+ T cells sorted from blood, sampled in a trial of the OX40 agonist ivuxolimab. The chain joins TRBV7-8 to TRBJ2-1, with 7 bases aligning to TRBD2. The DNA is as follows: TGTGCCAGCAGCTTAGGTTGGGCTAGCGGCGATCCTGCGAAAGGTGAGCAGTTCTTC. Its protein product is CASSLGWASGDPAKGEQFF.